This TCR beta chain emerged from a study of OX40 agonist ivuxolimab in advanced cancers. Study observations and caveats: Among the lowest peripheral clonal expansion occurred in 0.1-3.0 mg/kg partial responders.

Sequenced by immunoSEQ multiplex PCR; TCRdb stores in-frame clones only, minus some. The sample holds roughly 93,000 clones, roughly nine tenths seen once. The study sampled blood at baseline, cycle 4 day 1, and cycle 7 day 1. About this clone itself: Antigen: not known.

The specimen was CD4+ or CD8+ T cells sorted from blood, collected in a trial of the OX40 agonist ivuxolimab. The TCR was taken from an adult with an advanced solid tumor such as melanoma, head and neck, liver or kidney cancer.

CDR3 loop: CASRGVGEQFF. In DNA form, the CDR3 reads TGTGCCAGCAGGGGGGTGGGTGAGCAGTTCTTC. The chain joins TRBV2 to TRBJ2-1; either TRBD1 or TRBD2 may fit D (5 bases each). The CDR3 length is 11 residues. Trimming removed 6 bases from V and 9 bases from J, with 9 bases in between. Germline V CDR1 and CDR2: SNHLY, FYNNEI.